This is a list of T cell receptor beta chains from one sample in a study of early T cells in non-severe SARS-CoV-2 infection. One entry per CDR3 protein, called by TCRdb with MiXCR from the 5' RACE reads. Of under 95,000 distinct CDR3 sequences detected, more than 13% appear once; the ten largest clones hold 4.5% to 7%. Sample: whole blood. The origin of the receptors is an adult who was a healthcare worker with PCR-confirmed SARS-CoV-2 infection or an uninfected control (not recorded which). Each CDR3 is given with its conserved first and last residue. D genes are given only for firm matches. The size field is filled for only some rows; it gives once, few, many or a size class.

.	TRBV6-2/TRBV6-3	TRBJ1-3	few	CATGGGSGNTIYF	TGCGCCACCGGGGGAGGCTCTGGAAACACCATATATTTT
TRBD2	TRBV6-5	TRBJ2-1	few	CASSLAAYNEQFF	TGTGCCAGCAGTCTAGCGGCTTACAATGAGCAGTTCTTC
.	TRBV29-1	TRBJ2-7	many	CSVTMIGIGHYEQYF	TGCAGCGTTACTATGATCGGGATCGGCCATTACGAGCAGTACTTC
.	TRBV5-1	TRBJ1-5	.	CASSLDGIEGSNQPQHF	TGCGCCAGCAGCTTGGACGGGATTGAGGGAAGCAATCAGCCCCAGCATTTT
.	TRBV2	TRBJ2-3	many	CASSEGGGPTDTQYF	TGTGCCAGCAGTGAGGGTGGCGGGCCCACAGATACGCAGTATTTT
TRBD1	TRBV20-1	TRBJ2-2	.	CSAKDRGAGELFF	TGCAGTGCTAAGGACAGGGGGGCCGGGGAGCTGTTTTTT
.	TRBV28	TRBJ2-5	.	CATSRWETQYF	TGTGCCACCAGTCGTTGGGAGACCCAGTACTTC
TRBD1	TRBV12-3/TRBV12-4	TRBJ2-7	.	CASRSTGYEQYF	TGTGCCAGCAGGTCGACAGGGTACGAGCAGTACTTC
.	TRBV5-1	TRBJ2-7	many	CASSLVYRQVEQYF	TGCGCCAGCAGCTTGGTGTACCGCCAGGTCGAGCAGTACTTC
.	TRBV11-2	TRBJ2-3	many	CASGPQGDTQYF	TGTGCCAGCGGTCCACAGGGCGATACGCAGTATTTT
.	TRBV13	TRBJ2-3	.	CASSAGVEGLNTQYF	TGTGCCAGCAGCGCGGGCGTAGAGGGGTTAAATACGCAGTATTTT
.	TRBV9	TRBJ2-1	few	CASSRGLSYNEQFF	TGTGCCAGCAGCCGAGGGTTGTCCTACAATGAGCAGTTCTTC
.	TRBV28	TRBJ2-3	.	CASRGGRGIRTDTQYF	TGTGCCAGCCGGGGTGGTCGGGGAATAAGGACAGATACGCAGTATTTT
.	TRBV28	TRBJ2-1	.	CASALRRADNEQFF	TGTGCCAGCGCCCTACGGCGGGCAGACAATGAGCAGTTCTTC
TRBD2	TRBV7-9	TRBJ2-7	.	CASTTREDYEQYF	TGTGCCAGCACCACGCGGGAGGACTACGAGCAGTACTTC
.	TRBV20-1	TRBJ2-1	few	CSALSGFVYNEQFF	TGCAGTGCTCTGAGCGGGTTCGTTTACAATGAGCAGTTCTTC
.	TRBV7-9	TRBJ2-1	.	CASEEQGRRISSYNEQFF	TGTGCCAGCGAAGAACAGGGTAGAAGAATAAGCTCCTACAATGAGCAGTTCTTC
TRBD1	TRBV2	TRBJ2-5	few	CASRDDRVETQYF	TGTGCCAGCAGGGACGACAGGGTTGAGACCCAGTACTTC
.	TRBV20-1	TRBJ2-7	.	CSARYAASSYEQYF	TGCAGTGCTAGATACGCCGCGAGCTCCTACGAGCAGTACTTC
TRBD1	TRBV18	TRBJ1-1	.	CASSRGQGSNTEAFF	TGTGCCAGCTCACGAGGACAGGGAAGTAACACTGAAGCTTTCTTT
TRBD2	TRBV29-1	TRBJ2-1	.	CSVAVGSGRGWEQFF	TGCAGCGTTGCCGTGGGTAGCGGGAGGGGTTGGGAGCAGTTCTTC
TRBD2	TRBV9	TRBJ2-1	few	CASSGAGRRQFF	TGTGCCAGCAGCGGAGCGGGGCGCAGGCAGTTCTTC
.	TRBV3-1	TRBJ2-5	.	CASRAISGLGGRSAQYF	TGTGCCAGCAGAGCCATATCCGGACTCGGGGGCAGATCGGCCCAGTACTTC
TRBD1	TRBV5-5	TRBJ2-3	.	CASSEDRTITDTQYF	TGTGCCAGCAGCGAGGACAGGACGATTACAGATACGCAGTATTTT
.	TRBV4-3	TRBJ2-2	many	CASSHDGGTNTGELFF	TGCGCCAGCAGCCATGACGGAGGAACGAACACCGGGGAGCTGTTTTTT
.	TRBV9	TRBJ2-2	.	CASSVGLGTTTGELFF	TGTGCCAGCAGCGTCGGACTAGGGACAACTACCGGGGAGCTGTTTTTT
.	TRBV10-3	TRBJ2-1	many	CAISEFTANEQFF	TGTGCCATCAGTGAGTTCACAGCGAATGAGCAGTTCTTC
.	TRBV6-5	TRBJ1-6	.	CASNLGGGGSPLHF	TGTGCCAGCAATCTCGGGGGAGGCGGGTCACCCCTCCACTTT
TRBD1	TRBV20-1	TRBJ2-1	.	CSASQTGNYNEQFF	TGCAGTGCTAGTCAGACAGGGAACTACAATGAGCAGTTCTTC
.	TRBV5-5	TRBJ1-5	.	CASSDVMGTYQPQHF	TGTGCCAGCAGCGATGTAATGGGGACTTATCAGCCCCAGCATTTT
.	TRBV20-1	TRBJ2-3	.	CSASRTNTDTQYF	TGCAGTGCTAGTAGGACTAACACAGATACGCAGTATTTT
.	TRBV20-1	TRBJ2-1	.	CSASWWQFF	TGCAGTGCCTCATGGTGGCAGTTCTTC
.	TRBV28	TRBJ2-3	.	CASSNRESTDTQYF	TGTGCCAGCAGTAATCGGGAGTCCACAGATACGCAGTATTTT
.	TRBV3-1	TRBJ2-1	few	CASSPSAENEQFF	TGTGCCAGCAGCCCCTCTGCGGAAAATGAGCAGTTCTTC
.	TRBV6-5	TRBJ2-3	.	CASSYSKGAGNTQYF	TGTGCCAGCAGTTACTCGAAAGGGGCGGGGAATACGCAGTATTTT
.	TRBV27	TRBJ2-7	.	CASGSGVPLSYEQYF	TGTGCCAGCGGATCCGGGGTCCCCCTCTCCTACGAGCAGTACTTC
.	TRBV15	TRBJ2-7	.	CATSREGGGFYEQYF	TGTGCCACCAGCAGAGAGGGCGGAGGGTTCTACGAGCAGTACTTC
TRBD2	TRBV5-1	TRBJ2-7	few	CASSAGLAATYEQYF	TGCGCCAGCAGCGCGGGACTAGCGGCCACCTACGAGCAGTACTTC
TRBD2	TRBV29-1	TRBJ2-1	few	CSVGTSGYNEQFF	TGCAGCGTTGGGACTAGCGGGTACAATGAGCAGTTCTTC
.	TRBV21-1	TRBJ2-7	.	CASSKDRDYPNSYEQYF	TGTGCCAGCAGCAAAGACAGGGACTACCCCAACTCCTACGAGCAGTACTTC
.	TRBV11-2	TRBJ2-3	few	CASSSLTRTHTQYF	TGTGCCAGCAGCTCGCTCACTAGAACACATACGCAGTATTTT
.	TRBV5-1	TRBJ1-1	once	CASTLDAGVNTEAFF	TGCGCCAGCACCCTGGATGCTGGGGTAAATACTGAGGCTTTCTTT
.	TRBV28	TRBJ1-1	few	CASSLYGIRTEAFF	TGTGCCAGCAGTTTATACGGGATAAGGACTGAAGCTTTCTTT
.	TRBV28	TRBJ1-1	.	CASRELNTEAFF	TGTGCCAGCAGGGAGCTGAACACTGAAGCTTTCTTT
.	TRBV4-1	TRBJ2-7	few	CASSQEEGEPYEQYF	TGCGCCAGCAGCCAAGAGGAGGGAGAACCCTACGAGCAGTACTTC
.	TRBV19	TRBJ2-3	.	CASSIRRRDTQYF	TGTGCCAGTAGTATTCGGAGGCGAGATACGCAGTATTTT
.	TRBV3-1	TRBJ2-1	many	CASSQGRIFGNEQFF	TGTGCCAGCAGCCAAGGCAGGATCTTTGGCAATGAGCAGTTCTTC
TRBD1	TRBV6-2/TRBV6-3	TRBJ2-7	few	CASSYRTGGSDEQYF	TGTGCCAGCAGTTACCGGACAGGGGGCTCTGACGAGCAGTACTTC
TRBD2	TRBV4-1	TRBJ2-7	.	CASSQIAGAYEQYF	TGCGCCAGCAGCCAAATAGCGGGAGCCTACGAGCAGTACTTC